The 27 T cell receptor beta chains below were found in one sample sequenced in a study of T-cell reconstitution after alpha-beta-depleted transplantation in children. Using unique molecular identifiers, the investigators prepared the TCRbeta library. TCRdb processed the PCR reads anew with MiXCR; each CDR3 protein has one entry. The sample carries about 250,000 distinct CDR3 sequences, approximately 24% recorded once. Source: PBMCs, mostly from graft donor cells, taken 360 days after TCRalphabeta/CD19-depleted stem cell transplant. These receptors all come from a female patient aged 2 to 10 who had a stem cell transplant for congenital amegakaryocytic thrombocytopenia, so the T cells may come from the graft donor.

This clonotype came up once. The chain joins TRBV4-3 to TRBJ2-7, with D maybe TRBD2 (5 bases). Germline V gene sequence: CDR1 LGHNA, CDR2 YSLEER. Trimming cost V 0 bases and J 0 bases, with 9 bases left between them. The CDR3 consists of 15 residues. For the CDR3, the DNA is TGCGCCAGCAGCCAAGATCGTAGCGACTCCTACGAGCAGTACTTC. It yields the protein CASSQDRSDSYEQYF.

This clonotype occurred a few times. This sequence joins TRBV28 and TRBJ2-5; 7 bases map to TRBD2. The V gene's germline CDR1 is MDHEN and CDR2 SYDVKM. The junction had 13 bases not matched to a gene; V was cut back by 7 bases and J by 5 bases. The CDR3 extends over 15 amino acids. Here the CDR3 reads CASTPGGLGKETQYF. In nucleotides, the CDR3 is TGTGCCAGCACCCCGGGGGGATTAGGGAAGGAGACCCAGTACTTC. The entire variable domain, with the rest obtained from reference TRBV28 and TRBJ2-5, is as follows: DVKVTQSSRYLVKRTGEKVFLECVQDMDHENMFWYRQDPGLGLRLIYFSYDVKMKEKGDIPEGYSVSREKKERFSLILESASTNQTSMYLCASTPGGLGKETQYFGPGTRLLVL.

This clonotype has only a few counts. The rearrangement links TRBV7-6 to TRBJ2-3; the match to TRBD2 covers 8 bases. The ends lost 5 bases at V and 3 bases at J; junction bases unmatched: 13. This CDR3 is 17 amino acids long. CDR1 SGHVS and CDR2 FNYEAQ come from the germline V gene. DNA for the CDR3: TGTGCCAGCAGCCTATCCCCTCCGGGACTAGAGACAGATACGCAGTATTTT. Translation: CASSLSPPGLETDTQYF. Based on the CDR3 plus reference TRBV7-6 and TRBJ2-3, the full variable domain is GAGVSQSPRYKVTKRGQDVALRCDPISGHVSLYWYRQALGQGPEFLTYFNYEAQQDKSGLPNDRFSAERPEGSISTLTIQRTEQRDSAMYRCASSLSPPGLETDTQYFGPGTRLTVL.

The chain is built from TRBV20-1 and TRBJ1-1, with D uncertain. Trimming removed 3 bases at V and 0 bases at J, with 8 bases between. This CDR3 has 13 residues. Germline CDR1 and CDR2: DFQATT and SNEGSKA (reference sequence). CDR3 region: CSASNPVNTEAFF. CDR3 nucleotides: TGCAGTGCTAGCAACCCAGTGAACACTGAAGCTTTCTTT.

This chain uses TRBV4-1 with TRBJ2-1, with TRBD2 matching 7 bases. CDR1 and CDR2 from the germline V gene are MGHRA and YSYEKL. This CDR3 spans 15 amino acids. The V gene end was trimmed by 1 base and the J gene end by 9 bases; junction bases not matched to a gene: 9. CDR3 amino acids: CASSQGPLLASEQFF. DNA for the CDR3: TGCGCCAGCAGCCAAGGTCCTCTACTAGCGAGTGAGCAGTTCTTC.

V is TRBV2 and J is TRBJ2-5; 10 positions match TRBD2. The V segment lost 6 bases and the J segment 4 bases; nucleotides outside the gene matches: 11. Looked up from germline, CDR1 is SNHLY and CDR2 is FYNNEI. The CDR3 extends over 16 amino acids. CDR3 amino acids: CASRLTGTSVGETQYF. The DNA for the CDR3 is TGTGCCAGCAGACTCACCGGGACTAGCGTGGGAGAGACCCAGTACTTC. Looking up the rest from reference TRBV2 and TRBJ2-5 gives the full variable domain: EPEVTQTPSHQVTQMGQEVILRCVPISNHLYFYWYRQILGQKVEFLVSFYNNEISEKSEIFDDQFSVERPDGSNFTLKIRSTKLEDSAMYFCASRLTGTSVGETQYFGPGTRLLVL.

The chain recombines TRBV25-1 with TRBJ2-7; tentatively, D is TRBD1 or TRBD2 (5 bases each). The V gene lost 3 bases and the J gene lost 4 bases, with 22 bases spanning the gap. The CDR3 spans 17 residues. Germline V gene data show CDR1 as MGHDK and CDR2 as SYGVNS. Written as DNA, the CDR3 is TGTGCCAGCAGTGAGACCCGGGGTAGGGGCAATCCTTACGAGCAGTACTTC. Translated: CASSETRGRGNPYEQYF.

This clonotype was seen a few times. The chain uses TRBV5-1 and TRBJ2-7, with D perhaps being TRBD1 or TRBD2 (6 bases each). Germline CDR1 SGHRS, CDR2 YFSETQ. The CDR3 is made up of 16 amino acids. V lost 2 bases and J lost 2, with 17 bases in between. The DNA for the CDR3 is TGCGCCAGCAGCTTCCAGCCAGGGCGGGACACCTACGAGCAGTACTTC. This encodes CASSFQPGRDTYEQYF.

A few counts support this clonotype. The chain joins TRBV5-1 to TRBJ2-7; D perhaps matches TRBD1 (5 bases). There are 16 residues in the CDR3. V lost 1 base and J 2 bases, leaving 16 bases between the germline ends. Germline V gene lookup returns CDR1 SGHRS and CDR2 YFSETQ. This CDR3 is CASSLYPTAYPYEQYF. In DNA, the CDR3 is TGCGCCAGCAGCTTGTACCCGACAGCCTACCCCTACGAGCAGTACTTC.

A few counts support this clonotype. The chain combines TRBV12-3 or TRBV12-4 with TRBJ2-1; a weak D match, TRBD1 (5 bases). The V end lost 3 bases, the J end lost 1 base, and 13 bases lay between the germline ends. CDR3 length: 16 amino acids. CDR3 residues: CASSFQDKPSYNEQFF. CDR3 bases: TGTGCCAGCAGTTTCCAGGACAAGCCTTCCTACAATGAGCAGTTCTTC.

This clonotype was seen a handful of times. The chain recombines TRBV20-1 with TRBJ2-5; D is possibly TRBD2 (6 bases). Germline V gives CDR1 DFQATT, CDR2 SNEGSKA (reference sequence). V was clipped by 3 bases and J by 1 base, with 18 bases between them. CDR3 size: 16 residues. The CDR3 spells CSASGREGWGQETQYF. The DNA for the CDR3 is TGCAGTGCTAGCGGGAGAGAGGGATGGGGCCAAGAGACCCAGTACTTC.

A few counts support this clonotype. This CDR3 is CSARDGGQAQYNEQFF. DNA for the CDR3: TGCAGTGCTAGAGATGGTGGACAGGCTCAGTACAATGAGCAGTTCTTC. The chain carries TRBV20-1 and TRBJ2-1; 7 bases match TRBD1. CDR1 and CDR2 (germline): DFQATT, SNEGSKA (reference sequence). The CDR3 extends over 16 amino acids. J lost 4 bases, V lost 0 bases, and 9 bases had no gene match.

In this sample, this clonotype turned up a few times. The gene calls are TRBV10-3 and TRBJ2-7; D not resolved. CDR1 and CDR2 (germline): ENHRY, SYGVKD. V was trimmed by 8 bases and J by 4 bases, leaving 12 bases between them. CDR3 length: 12 residues. In DNA form, the CDR3 reads TGTGCCATCCAGGACCCCGGATACGAGCAGTACTTC. This translates into CAIQDPGYEQYF.

J is TRBJ2-7 and V is TRBV28, with a tentative D call TRBD1 (6 bases). The CDR3 is 12 amino acids. Germline V gene lookup returns CDR1 MDHEN and CDR2 SYDVKM. The V end lost 6 bases, the J end lost 4 bases, and 10 bases lay between the germline ends. CDR3 in DNA: TGTGCCAGCAGGGAACAGGGATACGAGCAGTACTTC. As protein: CASREQGYEQYF.

The chain couples TRBV12-3 or TRBV12-4 to TRBJ1-1, with 7 bases lining up with TRBD1. This CDR3 has 14 residues. J was trimmed by 2 bases and V by 6 bases; bases with no gene match: 6. The CDR3 loop reads CASRGDSPNTEAFF. Written as DNA, the CDR3 is TGTGCCAGCAGAGGGGACAGCCCTAACACTGAAGCTTTCTTT.

This clonotype has only a few counts. V and J are TRBV7-3 and TRBJ1-1; D not certain. This CDR3 contains 13 residues. The germline gives CDR1 SGHTA, CDR2 FQGTGA. V lost 8 bases, J lost 1 base, and 11 bases lay in between. For the CDR3, the DNA is TGTGCCAGCGCTCAAAGCGAGAACACTGAAGCTTTCTTT. This translates into CASAQSENTEAFF.

This chain connects TRBV4-1 to TRBJ2-1; 11 nucleotides line up with TRBD2. The V and J ends lost 5 bases and 8 bases, in that order; junction bases with no gene match: 8. CDR1 MGHRA and CDR2 YSYEKL come from the germline V gene. The CDR3 runs 15 residues. The CDR3 DNA is TGCGCCAGCAGCTATCCTAGCGGGGGGAGCGATGAGCAGTTCTTC. Protein product: CASSYPSGGSDEQFF.

This clonotype was counted a few times. The chain uses TRBV24-1 and TRBJ2-7; D is possibly TRBD2 (6 bases). The CDR3 covers 12 residues. Per germline, CDR1 KGHDR and CDR2 SFDVKD. Trimming stripped 3 bases from V and 7 bases from J, with 9 bases between. The DNA of the CDR3 is TGTGCCACCAGTGATCCAGGGAGGGAGCAGTACTTC. This sequence encodes CATSDPGREQYF.

The rearrangement uses TRBV4-1 and TRBJ2-3; 7 positions match TRBD2. There are 18 residues in the CDR3. Trimming took 4 bases from V and 4 from J; bases not matched to a gene: 17. CDR1 is MGHRA and CDR2 is YSYEKL in the germline V gene. CDR3: CASSPEYLGRETPDTQYF. The CDR3, as DNA: TGCGCCAGCAGCCCGGAATACCTTGGGCGGGAGACTCCAGATACGCAGTATTTT.

With regard to this clonotype: One junction end does not reproduce the germline sequence, and a read error may be involved. The J gene is TRBJ2-3, the V gene TRBV6-1, with 8 bases matching TRBD1. The germline V gene encodes CDR1 MNHNS and CDR2 SASEGT. The CDR3 has 13 residues. The CDR3 here is CASSETGTGTQYF. CDR3 coding DNA: TGTGCCAGCAGTGAGACGGGGACAGGTACGCAGTATTTT.

This clonotype was seen more than once but under ten times. The rearrangement joins TRBV5-1 to TRBJ2-5; 7 bases map to TRBD1. This CDR3 spans 14 amino acids. Germline loops: CDR1 SGHRS, CDR2 YFSETQ. V lost 4 bases and J lost 4; bases outside the gene matches: 7. CDR3 DNA sequence: TGCGCCAGCAGCCTCTCGACAGGGCGAGAGACCCAGTACTTC. Protein product: CASSLSTGRETQYF.

This clonotype was counted only a few times. The chain joins TRBV7-9 to TRBJ1-5, with TRBD1 identical over 12 bases. CDR1 is SEHNR and CDR2 is FQNEAQ in the germline V gene (reference sequence). The CDR3 length is 16 residues. The V gene end was trimmed by 4 bases and the J gene end by 6 bases; junction bases not matched to a gene: 7. The CDR3 DNA reads as TGTGCCAGCAGCTCAGGGACAGGGGGCATCGGTCAGCCCCAGCATTTT. Amino acids: CASSSGTGGIGQPQHF.

This clonotype has just a few counts. The V and J genes are TRBV5-1 and TRBJ2-1; 12 nucleotides agree with TRBD1. Losses at the gene ends were 0 bases for V and 9 bases for J; bases not matched to a gene: 4. Germline loops: CDR1 SGHRS, CDR2 YFSETQ. This CDR3 is 15 amino acids long. This CDR3 is CASSLGDRGQVEQFF. The DNA for the CDR3 is TGCGCCAGCAGCTTGGGGGACAGGGGGCAAGTTGAGCAGTTCTTC.

This chain links TRBV5-6 with TRBJ2-1, with D perhaps TRBD1 or TRBD2 (5 bases each). CDR1 and CDR2 (germline): SGHDT, YYEEEE. Trimming left V 0 bases short and J 6 bases short, with 16 bases between. This CDR3 has 16 residues. Here the CDR3 reads CASSLVPGRVGNEQFF. DNA for the CDR3: TGTGCCAGCAGCTTGGTCCCAGGGCGGGTCGGCAATGAGCAGTTCTTC.

This sequence joins TRBV5-4 and TRBJ2-7; the match to TRBD2 covers 7 bases. The V segment lost 0 bases and the J segment 4 bases; nucleotides outside the gene matches: 4. Germline V lookup: CDR1 SGHNT, CDR2 YYREEE (reference sequence). CDR3 length: 14 amino acids. The CDR3 loop is CASSLGGSPYEQYF. The CDR3 coding sequence is TGTGCCAGCAGCTTGGGCGGGAGTCCATACGAGCAGTACTTC.

The rearrangement uses TRBV6-1 and TRBJ2-6; TRBD1 matches at 9 bases. The trim removed 5 bases at V and 2 bases at J, leaving 7 bases unmatched. The germline CDR1 and CDR2 sequences are MNHNS and SASEGT. The CDR3 has 17 residues. As DNA, the CDR3 is TGTGCCAGCAGTACCTTTACAGGGGGCGCTGGGGCCAACGTCCTGACTTTC. Encoded protein: CASSTFTGGAGANVLTF.

This chain joins TRBV12-3 or TRBV12-4 and TRBJ2-1, with 12 bases aligning to TRBD2. V dropped 4 bases and J dropped 9; count of bases not matched to a gene: 4. This CDR3 is built from 14 residues. CDR3 loop: CASSSSGRASEQFF. In nucleotides, the CDR3 is TGTGCCAGCAGTTCTAGCGGGAGGGCCTCTGAGCAGTTCTTC.